The clone carrying this TCR beta chain was observed many times. The data originate from a study of esophageal squamous cell carcinoma under preoperative chemotherapy. TCRdb re-analysed the PCR reads in MiXCR, keeping a single row per CDR3 protein. Of over 25,000 distinct CDR3 sequences listed, less than 65% were seen once; the top ten hold approximately 25%. Time point denoted: after preoperative PTX-NDP chemotherapy. After removal of 2 bases from V and 4 bases from J, the junction contained 6 bases not matched to a gene. The germline CDR1 and CDR2 sequences are MNHNS and SASEGT. The CDR3 is 15 residues long.

The sample was acquired from a patient given preoperative chemotherapy. The chain combines TRBV6-1 with TRBJ2-3, with TRBD2 matching over 7 bases. This sequence was found in a human donor with esophageal squamous cell carcinoma. The donor label of this sample is uncertain. The CDR3: CASSETLAGSDTQYF. DNA for the CDR3: TGTGCCAGCAGTGAAACTTTAGCGGGTTCAGATACGCAGTATTTT.